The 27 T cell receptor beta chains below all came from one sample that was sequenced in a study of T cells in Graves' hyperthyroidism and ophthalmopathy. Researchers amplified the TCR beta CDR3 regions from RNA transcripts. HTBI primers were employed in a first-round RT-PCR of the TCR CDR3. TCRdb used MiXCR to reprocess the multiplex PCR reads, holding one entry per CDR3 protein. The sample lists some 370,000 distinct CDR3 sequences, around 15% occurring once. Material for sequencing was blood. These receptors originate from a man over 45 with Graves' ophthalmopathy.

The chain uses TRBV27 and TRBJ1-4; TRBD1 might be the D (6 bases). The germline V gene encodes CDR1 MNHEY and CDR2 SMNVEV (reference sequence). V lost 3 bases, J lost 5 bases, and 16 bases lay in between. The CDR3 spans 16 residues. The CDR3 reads CASSFSGTTNNEKLFF. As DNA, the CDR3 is TGTGCCAGCAGTTTCTCCGGGACAACGAACAATGAAAAACTGTTTTTT.

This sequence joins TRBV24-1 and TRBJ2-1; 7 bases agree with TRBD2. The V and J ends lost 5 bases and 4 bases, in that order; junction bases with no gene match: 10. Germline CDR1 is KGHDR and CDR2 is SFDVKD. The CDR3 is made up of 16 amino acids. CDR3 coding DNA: TGTGCCACCAGTGGGAGACTTCTAGCGGAATACAATGAGCAGTTCTTC. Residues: CATSGRLLAEYNEQFF.

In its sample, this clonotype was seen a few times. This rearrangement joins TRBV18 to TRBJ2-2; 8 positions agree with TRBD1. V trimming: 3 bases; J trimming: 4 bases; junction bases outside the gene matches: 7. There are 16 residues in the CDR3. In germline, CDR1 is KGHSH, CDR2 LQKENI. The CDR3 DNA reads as TGTGCCAGCTCACCCCGGACAGGGAGTGGCACCGGGGAGCTGTTTTTT. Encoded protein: CASSPRTGSGTGELFF.

The chain's CDR3 is CASSPTQWNTEAFF. The CDR3 DNA is TGTGCCAGCAGTCCAACTCAGTGGAACACTGAAGCTTTCTTT. The chain uses TRBV7-9 and TRBJ1-1; D gene unclear. The length of the CDR3 is 14 residues. V was shortened by 6 bases and J by 1 base, with 12 bases between the two germline ends. The germline V gene has CDR1 SEHNR and CDR2 FQNEAQ (reference sequence).

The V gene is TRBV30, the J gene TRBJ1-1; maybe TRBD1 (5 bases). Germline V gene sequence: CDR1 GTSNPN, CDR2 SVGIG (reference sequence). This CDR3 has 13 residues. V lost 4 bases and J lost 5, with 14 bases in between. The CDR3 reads CAWMLGGGTEAFF. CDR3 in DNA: TGTGCCTGGATGTTGGGGGGAGGGACTGAAGCTTTCTTT. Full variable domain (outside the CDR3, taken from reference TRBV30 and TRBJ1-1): SQTIHQWPATLVQPVGSPLSLECTVEGTSNPNLYWYRQAAGRGLQLLFYSVGIGQISSEVPQNLSASRPQDRQFILSSKKLLLSDSGFYLCAWMLGGGTEAFFGQGTRLTVV.

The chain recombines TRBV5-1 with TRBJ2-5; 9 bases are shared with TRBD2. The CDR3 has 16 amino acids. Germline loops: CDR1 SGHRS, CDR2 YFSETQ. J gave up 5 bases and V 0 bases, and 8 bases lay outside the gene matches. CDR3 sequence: CASSLGGGRAVETQYF. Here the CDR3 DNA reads TGCGCCAGCAGCTTGGGGGGCGGGAGGGCCGTCGAGACCCAGTACTTC.

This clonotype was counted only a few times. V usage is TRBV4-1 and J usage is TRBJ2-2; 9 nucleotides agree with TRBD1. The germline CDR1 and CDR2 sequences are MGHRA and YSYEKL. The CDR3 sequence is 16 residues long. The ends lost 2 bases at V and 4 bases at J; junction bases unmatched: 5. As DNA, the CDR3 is TGCGCCAGCAGCCAACCCGACAGGGGGTTCACCGGGGAGCTGTTTTTT. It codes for CASSQPDRGFTGELFF.

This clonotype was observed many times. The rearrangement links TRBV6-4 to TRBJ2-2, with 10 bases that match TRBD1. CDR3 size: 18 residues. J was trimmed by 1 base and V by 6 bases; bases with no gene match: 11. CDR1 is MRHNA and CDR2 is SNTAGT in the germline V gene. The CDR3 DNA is TGTGCCAGCAGCGAAACCGACAGGGGGCTATTGAACACCGGGGAGCTGTTTTTT. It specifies CASSETDRGLLNTGELFF.

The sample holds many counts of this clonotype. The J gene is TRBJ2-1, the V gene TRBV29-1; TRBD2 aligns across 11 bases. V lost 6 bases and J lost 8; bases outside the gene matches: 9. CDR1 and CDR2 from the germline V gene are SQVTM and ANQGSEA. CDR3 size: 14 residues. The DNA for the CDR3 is TGCAGCGTATCTACTAGCGGGAGTTTCGATGAGCAGTTCTTC. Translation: CSVSTSGSFDEQFF.

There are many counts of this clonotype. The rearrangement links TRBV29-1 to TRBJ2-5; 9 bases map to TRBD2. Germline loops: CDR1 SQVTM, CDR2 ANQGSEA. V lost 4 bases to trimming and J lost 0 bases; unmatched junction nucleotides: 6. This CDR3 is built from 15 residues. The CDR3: CSVAGLAGYQETQYF. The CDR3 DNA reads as TGCAGCGTTGCGGGACTAGCTGGGTACCAAGAGACCCAGTACTTC.

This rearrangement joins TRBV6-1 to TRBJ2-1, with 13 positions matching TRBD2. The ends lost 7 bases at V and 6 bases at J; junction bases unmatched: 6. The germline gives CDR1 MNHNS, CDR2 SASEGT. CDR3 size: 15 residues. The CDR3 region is CASTSTSGRSNEQFF. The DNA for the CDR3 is TGTGCCAGCACCTCGACTAGCGGGAGGAGCAATGAGCAGTTCTTC.

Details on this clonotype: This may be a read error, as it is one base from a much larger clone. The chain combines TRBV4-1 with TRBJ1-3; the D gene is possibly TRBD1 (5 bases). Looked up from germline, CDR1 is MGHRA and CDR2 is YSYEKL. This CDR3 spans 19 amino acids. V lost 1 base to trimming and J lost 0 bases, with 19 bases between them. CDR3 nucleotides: TGCGCCAGCAGCCAAGTCCCTATTGTCCAGGGTAACTCTGGAAACACCATATATTTT. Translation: CASSQVPIVQGNSGNTIYF.

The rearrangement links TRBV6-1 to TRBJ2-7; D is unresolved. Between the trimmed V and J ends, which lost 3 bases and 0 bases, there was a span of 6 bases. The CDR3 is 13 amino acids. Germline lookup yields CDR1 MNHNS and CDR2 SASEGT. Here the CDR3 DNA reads TGTGCCAGCAGTGATAGGAGCTCCTACGAGCAGTACTTC. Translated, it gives CASSDRSSYEQYF.

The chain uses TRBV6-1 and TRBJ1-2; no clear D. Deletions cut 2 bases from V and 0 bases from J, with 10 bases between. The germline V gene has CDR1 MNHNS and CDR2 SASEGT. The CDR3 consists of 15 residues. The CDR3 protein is CASSEQALANYGYTF. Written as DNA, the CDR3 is TGTGCCAGCAGTGAACAGGCACTAGCTAACTATGGCTACACCTTC.

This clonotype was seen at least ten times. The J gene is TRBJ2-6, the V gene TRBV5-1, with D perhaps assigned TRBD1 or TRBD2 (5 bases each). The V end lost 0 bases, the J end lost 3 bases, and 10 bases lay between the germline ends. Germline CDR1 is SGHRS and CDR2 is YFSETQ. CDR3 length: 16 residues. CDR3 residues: CASSLDGGSGANVLTF. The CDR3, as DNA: TGCGCCAGCAGCTTGGATGGGGGAAGTGGGGCCAACGTCCTGACTTTC.

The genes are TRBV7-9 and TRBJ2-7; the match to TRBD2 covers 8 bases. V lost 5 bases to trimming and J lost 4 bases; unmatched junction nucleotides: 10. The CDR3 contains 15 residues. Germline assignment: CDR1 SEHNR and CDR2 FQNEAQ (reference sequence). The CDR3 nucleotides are TGTGCCAGCAGCCCGAGGGGGGGACTAGGGTACGAGCAGTACTTC. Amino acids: CASSPRGGLGYEQYF.

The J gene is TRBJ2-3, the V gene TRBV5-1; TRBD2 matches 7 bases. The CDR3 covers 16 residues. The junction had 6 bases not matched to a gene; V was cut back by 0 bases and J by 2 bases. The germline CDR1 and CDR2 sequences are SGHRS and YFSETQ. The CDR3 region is CASSLGGGLDTDTQYF. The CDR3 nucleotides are TGCGCCAGCAGCTTGGGGGGGGGACTGGACACAGATACGCAGTATTTT.

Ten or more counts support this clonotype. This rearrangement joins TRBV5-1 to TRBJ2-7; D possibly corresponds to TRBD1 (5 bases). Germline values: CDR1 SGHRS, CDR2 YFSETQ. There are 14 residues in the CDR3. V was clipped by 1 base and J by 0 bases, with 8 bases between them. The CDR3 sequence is CASSLTGSSYEQYF. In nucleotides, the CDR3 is TGCGCCAGCAGCTTGACAGGTAGCTCCTACGAGCAGTACTTC.

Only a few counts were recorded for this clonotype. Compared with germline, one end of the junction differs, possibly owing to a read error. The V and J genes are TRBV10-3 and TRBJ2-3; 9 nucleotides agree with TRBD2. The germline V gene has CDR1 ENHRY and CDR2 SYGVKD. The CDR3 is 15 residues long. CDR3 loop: CASSDFSGRSDTQYF. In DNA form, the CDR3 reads TGTGCCAGCAGTGACTTTAGCGGGAGATCAGATACGCAGTATTTT.

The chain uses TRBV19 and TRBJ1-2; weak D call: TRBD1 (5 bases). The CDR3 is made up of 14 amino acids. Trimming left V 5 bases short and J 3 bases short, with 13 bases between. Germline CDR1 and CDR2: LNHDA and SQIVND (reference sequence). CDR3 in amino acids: CASSSGLLYYGYTF. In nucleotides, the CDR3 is TGTGCCAGTAGTTCAGGGCTCCTCTACTATGGCTACACCTTC.

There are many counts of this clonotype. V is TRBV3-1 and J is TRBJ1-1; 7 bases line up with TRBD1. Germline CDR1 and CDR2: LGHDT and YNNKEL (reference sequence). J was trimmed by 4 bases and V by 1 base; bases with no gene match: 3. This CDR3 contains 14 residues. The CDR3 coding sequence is TGTGCCAGCAGCCAAGCCCCAGGGGGCACTGAAGCTTTCTTT. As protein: CASSQAPGGTEAFF.

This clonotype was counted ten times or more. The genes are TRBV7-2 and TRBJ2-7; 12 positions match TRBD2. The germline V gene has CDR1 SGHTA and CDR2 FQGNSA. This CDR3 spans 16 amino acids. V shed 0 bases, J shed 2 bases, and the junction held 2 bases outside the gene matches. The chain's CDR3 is CASSLAGLAGTYEQYF. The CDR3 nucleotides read TGTGCCAGCAGCTTAGCGGGACTAGCGGGCACCTACGAGCAGTACTTC.

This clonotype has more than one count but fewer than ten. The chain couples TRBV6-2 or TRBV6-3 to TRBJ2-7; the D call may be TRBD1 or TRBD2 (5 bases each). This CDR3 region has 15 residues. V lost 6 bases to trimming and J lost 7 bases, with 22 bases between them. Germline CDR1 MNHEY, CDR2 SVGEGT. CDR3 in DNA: TGTGCCAGCAGAAGACAGTTGGGGGATTTTCAAGAGCAGTACTTC. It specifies CASRRQLGDFQEQYF.

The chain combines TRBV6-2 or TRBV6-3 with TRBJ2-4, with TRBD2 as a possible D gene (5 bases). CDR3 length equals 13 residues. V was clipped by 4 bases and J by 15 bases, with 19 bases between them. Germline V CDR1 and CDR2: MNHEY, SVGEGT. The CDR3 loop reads CASSSTPTEAGYF. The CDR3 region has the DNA TGTGCCAGCAGTTCTACACCAACCGAGGCGGGGTACTTC.

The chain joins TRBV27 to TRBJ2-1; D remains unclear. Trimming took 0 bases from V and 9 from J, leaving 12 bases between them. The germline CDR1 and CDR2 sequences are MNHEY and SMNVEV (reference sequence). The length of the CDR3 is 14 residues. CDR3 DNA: TGTGCCAGCAGTTTATCGTCAGCCCTAGGTGAGCAGTTCTTC. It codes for CASSLSSALGEQFF.

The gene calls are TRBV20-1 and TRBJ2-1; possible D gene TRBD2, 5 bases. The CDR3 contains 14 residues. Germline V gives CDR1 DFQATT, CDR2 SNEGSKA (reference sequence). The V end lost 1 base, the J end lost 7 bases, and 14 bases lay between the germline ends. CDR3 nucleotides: TGCAGTGCTAGAGGTAGGATAGCGCTGAATGAGCAGTTCTTC. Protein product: CSARGRIALNEQFF.

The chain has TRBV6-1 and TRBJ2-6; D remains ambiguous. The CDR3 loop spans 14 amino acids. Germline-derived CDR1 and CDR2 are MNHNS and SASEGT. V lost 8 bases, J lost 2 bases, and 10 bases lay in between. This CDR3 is CASFGLTGANVLTF. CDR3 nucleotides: TGTGCCAGCTTCGGGTTAACTGGGGCCAACGTCCTGACTTTC.